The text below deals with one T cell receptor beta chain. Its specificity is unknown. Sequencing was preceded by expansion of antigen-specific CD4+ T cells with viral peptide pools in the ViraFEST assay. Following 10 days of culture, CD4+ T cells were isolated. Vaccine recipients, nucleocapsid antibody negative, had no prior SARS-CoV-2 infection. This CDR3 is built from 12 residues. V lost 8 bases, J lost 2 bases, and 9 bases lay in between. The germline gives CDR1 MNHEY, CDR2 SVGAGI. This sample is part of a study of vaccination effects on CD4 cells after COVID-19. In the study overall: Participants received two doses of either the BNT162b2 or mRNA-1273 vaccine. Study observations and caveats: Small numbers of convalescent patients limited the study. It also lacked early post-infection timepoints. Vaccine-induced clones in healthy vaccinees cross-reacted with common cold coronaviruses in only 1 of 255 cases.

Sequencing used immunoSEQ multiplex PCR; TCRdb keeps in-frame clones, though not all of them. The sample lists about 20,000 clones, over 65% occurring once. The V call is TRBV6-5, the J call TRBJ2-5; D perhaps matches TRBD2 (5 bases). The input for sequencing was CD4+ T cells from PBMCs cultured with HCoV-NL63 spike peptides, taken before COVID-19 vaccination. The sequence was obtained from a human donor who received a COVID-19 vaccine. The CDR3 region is CASEGNQETQYF. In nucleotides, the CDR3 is TGTGCCAGCGAGGGTAATCAAGAGACCCAGTACTTC.